The T cell receptor beta chain described here comes from a study of shared clonotypes between healthy human individuals. The V segment lost 2 bases and the J segment 4 bases; nucleotides outside the gene matches: 4. The CDR3 extends over 15 amino acids. Germline V gene data show CDR1 as SGHDT and CDR2 as YYEEEE. Some clones are missing from TCRdb's copy, which holds only in-frame ones; the method was immunoSEQ multiplex PCR. This sample has roughly 1,100,000 clones, with about 76% found just once. A split of CD4+ cells into CD45RA+ naive and CD45RA-negative memory subsets was performed. The chain joins TRBV5-6 to TRBJ2-5, with 11 bases lining up with TRBD2. This clonotype originated in a man aged 18 to 30 in good health. The sequenced sample was memory CD4+ T cells sorted from blood. Subset of the sample: CD45RA-negative fraction. The CDR3 nucleotides are TGTGCCAGCAGCTTCATAGCGGGGGGGCCAGAGACCCAGTACTTC. It specifies CASSFIAGGPETQYF.